These 6 T cell receptor beta chains were all obtained from the same sample, sequenced in a study of blood T cells in healthy people across ages. A second PCR of about 6 to 11 cycles used a sample-barcoded 5' primer and a J-beta primer mix. TCRdb called the 5' RACE reads again in MiXCR, with one record for every CDR3 protein. The sample comprises some 900,000 distinct CDR3 sequences, under 50% of which are singletons, and 13% rests with the top ten. Material: blood. The source of these receptors is a man aged 25-45 years in good health.

This clonotype was observed a few times. This chain uses TRBV12-3 or TRBV12-4 with TRBJ2-6; no clear D gene. The V end lost 6 bases, the J end lost 1 base, and 10 bases lay between the germline ends. This CDR3 has 15 amino acids. The CDR3 nucleotides read TGTGCCAGCAGCACCGTTAGGTCTGGGGCCAACGTCCTGACTTTC. The encoded protein is CASSTVRSGANVLTF.

V and J are TRBV7-2 and TRBJ2-1; unclear D gene. This CDR3 region has 14 residues. The V gene's germline CDR1 is SGHTA and CDR2 FQGNSA. V was clipped by 1 base and J by 7 bases, with 11 bases between them. CDR3 nucleotides: TGTGCCAGCAGCTTAGAAGGGCTTCCAAATGAGCAGTTCTTC. Translated: CASSLEGLPNEQFF.

V gene TRBV27 combines with J gene TRBJ2-7; D is uncertain. CDR1 MNHEY and CDR2 SMNVEV come from the germline V gene (reference sequence). V gave up 6 bases and J gave up 0 bases, with 15 bases separating them. The CDR3 consists of 15 residues. CDR3 nucleotide sequence: TGTGCCAGCAGCGTGAGAGCCATTTTCTCCTACGAGCAGTACTTC. Its protein product is CASSVRAIFSYEQYF.

The J gene is TRBJ1-5, the V gene TRBV19, with TRBD1 matching 7 bases. J was trimmed by 0 bases and V by 4 bases; bases with no gene match: 6. The CDR3 is made up of 16 amino acids. Germline loops: CDR1 LNHDA, CDR2 SQIVND (reference sequence). CDR3 sequence (DNA): TGTGCCAGTAGTACCGTAGGGGGCATTAGCAATCAGCCCCAGCATTTT. It is translated as CASSTVGGISNQPQHF.

V gene TRBV30 combines with J gene TRBJ2-5, with a possible D match to TRBD2 (5 bases). The DNA end is a closer match to TRBJ2-7, so the J assignment may be wrong. Germline CDR1 is GTSNPN and CDR2 is SVGIG (reference sequence). The CDR3 totals 15 residues. The CDR3 DNA sequence: TGTGCCTGGAGTCCCACGGGGTCCAGTTGGTACGAGCAGTACTTC. Its protein is CAWSPTGSSWYEQYF.

The rearrangement links TRBV6-5 to TRBJ2-7; 7 bases match TRBD1. J was trimmed by 5 bases and V by 5 bases; bases with no gene match: 6. CDR3 length: 13 residues. Germline assignment: CDR1 MNHEY and CDR2 SVGAGI. The CDR3 DNA sequence: TGTGCCAGCAGTCGACAGGGTATCAACGAGCAGTACTTC. Translating it yields CASSRQGINEQYF.